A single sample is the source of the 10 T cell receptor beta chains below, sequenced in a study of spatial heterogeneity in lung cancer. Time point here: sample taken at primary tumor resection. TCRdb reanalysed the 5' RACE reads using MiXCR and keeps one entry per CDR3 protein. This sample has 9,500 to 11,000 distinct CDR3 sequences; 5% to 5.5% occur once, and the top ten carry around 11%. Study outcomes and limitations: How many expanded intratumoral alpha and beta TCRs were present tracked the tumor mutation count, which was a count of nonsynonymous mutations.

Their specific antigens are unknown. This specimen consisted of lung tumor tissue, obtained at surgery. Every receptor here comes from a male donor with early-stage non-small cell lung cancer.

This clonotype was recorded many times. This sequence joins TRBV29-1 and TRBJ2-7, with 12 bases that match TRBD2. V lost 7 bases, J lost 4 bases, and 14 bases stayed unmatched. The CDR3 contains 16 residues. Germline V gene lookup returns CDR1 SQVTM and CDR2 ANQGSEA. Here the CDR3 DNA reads TGCAGCGCCACTTTACAGACTAGCGGGAGAGGATACGAGCAGTACTTC. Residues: CSATLQTSGRGYEQYF.

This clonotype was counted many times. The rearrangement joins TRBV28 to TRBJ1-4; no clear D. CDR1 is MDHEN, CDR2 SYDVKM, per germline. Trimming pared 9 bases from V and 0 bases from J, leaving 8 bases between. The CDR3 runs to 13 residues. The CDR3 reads CASTTTTNEKLFF. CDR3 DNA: TGTGCCAGTACGACAACAACTAATGAAAAACTGTTTTTT.

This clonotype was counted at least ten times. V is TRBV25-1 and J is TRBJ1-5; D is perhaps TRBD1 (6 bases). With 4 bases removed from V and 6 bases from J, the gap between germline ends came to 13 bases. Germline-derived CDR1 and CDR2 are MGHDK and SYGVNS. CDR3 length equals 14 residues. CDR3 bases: TGTGCCAGCAGTGCCTGGGGGGCAGGTCAGCCCCAGCATTTT. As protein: CASSAWGAGQPQHF.

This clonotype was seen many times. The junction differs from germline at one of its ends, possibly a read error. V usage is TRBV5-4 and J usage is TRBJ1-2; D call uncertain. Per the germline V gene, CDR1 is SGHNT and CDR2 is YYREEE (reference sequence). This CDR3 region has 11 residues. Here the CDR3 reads CASSLSRFQSF. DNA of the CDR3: TGTGCCAGCAGCTTGTCAAGGTTCCAATCCTTC.

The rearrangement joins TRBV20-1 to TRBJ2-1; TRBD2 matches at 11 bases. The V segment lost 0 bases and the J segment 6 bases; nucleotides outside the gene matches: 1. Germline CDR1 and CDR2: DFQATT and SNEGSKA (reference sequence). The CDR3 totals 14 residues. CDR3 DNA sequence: TGCAGTGCTAGAGATAGCGGGAGGGCCAATGAGCAGTTCTTC. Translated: CSARDSGRANEQFF.

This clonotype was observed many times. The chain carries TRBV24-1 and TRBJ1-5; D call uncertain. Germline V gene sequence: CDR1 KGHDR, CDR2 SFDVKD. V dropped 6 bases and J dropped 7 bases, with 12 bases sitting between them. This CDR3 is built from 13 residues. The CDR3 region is CATSRGLRQPQHF. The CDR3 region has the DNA TGTGCCACCAGTCGGGGTTTGCGGCAGCCCCAGCATTTT.

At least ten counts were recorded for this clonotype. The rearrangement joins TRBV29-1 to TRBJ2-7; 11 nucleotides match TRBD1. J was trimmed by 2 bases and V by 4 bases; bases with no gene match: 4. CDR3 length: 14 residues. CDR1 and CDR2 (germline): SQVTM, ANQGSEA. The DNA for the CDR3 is TGCAGCGTTGCCGCGGGACAGGGGGCCTACGAGCAGTACTTC. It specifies CSVAAGQGAYEQYF.

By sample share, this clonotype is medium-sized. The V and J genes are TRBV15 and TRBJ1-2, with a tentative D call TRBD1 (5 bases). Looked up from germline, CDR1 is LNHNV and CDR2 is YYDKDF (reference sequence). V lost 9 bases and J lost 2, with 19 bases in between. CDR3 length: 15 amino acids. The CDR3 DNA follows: TGTGCCACAGCCTACTCCGACAGCTTAAACTATGGCTACACCTTC. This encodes CATAYSDSLNYGYTF.

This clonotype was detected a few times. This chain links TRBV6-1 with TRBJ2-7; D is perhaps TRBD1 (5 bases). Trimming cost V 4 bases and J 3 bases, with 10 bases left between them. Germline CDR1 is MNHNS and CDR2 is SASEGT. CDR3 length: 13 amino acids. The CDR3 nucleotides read TGTGCCAGCAGTGTCGGACATGACTACGAGCAGTACTTC. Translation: CASSVGHDYEQYF.

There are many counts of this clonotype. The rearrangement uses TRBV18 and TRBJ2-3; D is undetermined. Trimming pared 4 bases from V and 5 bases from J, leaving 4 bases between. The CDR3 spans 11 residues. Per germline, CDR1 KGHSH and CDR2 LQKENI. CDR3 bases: TGTGCCAGCTCACTAATAGATACGCAGTATTTT. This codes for CASSLIDTQYF.